These 21 T cell receptor beta chains were sequenced from one sample in a study of T-cell memory formation after mild COVID-19. TCRdb processed the 5' RACE reads anew with MiXCR; each CDR3 protein has one entry. The sample yields 250,000 to 300,000 distinct CDR3 sequences, about 16% seen once. Sequencing input: PBMCs or a T cell subset sorted from them (not recorded which). The origin of the receptors is a man between 18 and 35 years old who had mild COVID-19 (a few samples of this study predate the infection). Cell type and time point are not known.

This clonotype turned up a few times. The rearrangement joins TRBV28 to TRBJ2-5, with D hard to call. The germline gives CDR1 MDHEN, CDR2 SYDVKM. Trimming took off 3 bases at V and 2 bases at J, with 7 bases between the two ends. This CDR3 comprises 13 residues. CDR3 sequence: CASSFDGQETQYF. The CDR3 bases are TGTGCCAGCAGTTTCGACGGACAAGAGACCCAGTACTTC. Combining the CDR3 with reference TRBV28 and TRBJ2-5 gives the whole variable domain DVKVTQSSRYLVKRTGEKVFLECVQDMDHENMFWYRQDPGLGLRLIYFSYDVKMKEKGDIPEGYSVSREKKERFSLILESASTNQTSMYLCASSFDGQETQYFGPGTRLLVL.

V and J are TRBV20-1 and TRBJ2-3, with TRBD2 matching 10 bases. J was trimmed by 7 bases and V by 2 bases; bases with no gene match: 9. Germline assignment: CDR1 DFQATT and CDR2 SNEGSKA (reference sequence). This CDR3 region has 15 residues. In DNA form, the CDR3 reads TGCAGTGCTAGAACCAGCGAGCGGGGGGGGTATACGCAGTATTTT. Translated: CSARTSERGGYTQYF.

This chain uses TRBV5-1 with TRBJ2-2; weak D call: TRBD2 (6 bases). Per germline, CDR1 SGHRS and CDR2 YFSETQ. CDR3 size: 14 residues. V was cut by 4 bases and J by 0 bases, with 7 bases left in between. The CDR3 sequence is CASSGGTNTGELFF. In nucleotides, the CDR3 is TGCGCCAGCAGCGGGGGGACGAACACCGGGGAGCTGTTTTTT.

A few counts support this clonotype. V and J are TRBV5-1 and TRBJ1-4; D remains unclear. With 0 bases removed from V and 5 bases from J, the gap between germline ends came to 8 bases. This CDR3 comprises 14 residues. Germline values: CDR1 SGHRS, CDR2 YFSETQ. The DNA of the CDR3 is TGCGCCAGCAGCTTGGAGAACAGAAATGAAAAACTGTTTTTT. Its translation: CASSLENRNEKLFF. The full variable domain, rest sourced from reference TRBV5-1 and TRBJ1-4, is KAGVTQTPRYLIKTRGQQVTLSCSPISGHRSVSWYQQTPGQGLQFLFEYFSETQRNKGNFPGRFSGRQFSNSRSEMNVSTLELGDSALYLCASSLENRNEKLFFGSGTQLSVL.

There are a few counts of this clonotype. The V call is TRBV7-2, the J call TRBJ2-3, with 9 bases fitting TRBD2. CDR3 size: 15 residues. Germline assignment: CDR1 SGHTA and CDR2 FQGNSA. J was trimmed by 2 bases and V by 5 bases; bases with no gene match: 5. This CDR3 reads CASSGAGGLTDTQYF. DNA of the CDR3: TGTGCCAGCAGCGGAGCGGGGGGTCTCACAGATACGCAGTATTTT.

The chain uses TRBV6-2 or TRBV6-3 and TRBJ2-1; D remains unclear. The CDR3 has 15 residues. From germline, CDR1 is MNHEY and CDR2 SVGEGT. V gave up 7 bases and J gave up 2 bases, with 15 bases separating them. CDR3 sequence (DNA): TGTGCCAGCACGTCGGCTCACTGGCCCTACAATGAGCAGTTCTTC. Translated, it gives CASTSAHWPYNEQFF.

This clonotype was seen at least ten times. CDR3 coding DNA: TGTGCCAGCAGCCAAGATGGGGGGAGGGCAGATACGCAGTATTTT. Translated, it gives CASSQDGGRADTQYF. The chain couples TRBV4-2 to TRBJ2-3; TRBD2 matches 7 bases. The length of the CDR3 is 15 residues. Per the germline V gene, CDR1 is LGHNA and CDR2 is YNFKEQ. V lost 0 bases, J lost 4 bases, and 4 bases stayed unmatched.

The chain has TRBV7-2 and TRBJ1-6; no firm D call. CDR3 length equals 15 residues. Germline CDR1 is SGHTA and CDR2 is FQGNSA. The V end was cut by 7 bases, the J end by 7 bases, with 17 bases between. The CDR3: CASTPNLGRNSPLHF. The CDR3 DNA reads TGTGCCAGCACCCCCAACTTAGGCAGAAATTCACCCCTCCACTTT.

This clonotype was seen only a few times. The chain joins TRBV28 to TRBJ2-7; D is uncertain. CDR3 length: 12 amino acids. CDR1 is MDHEN, CDR2 SYDVKM, per germline. V gave up 11 bases and J gave up 3 bases, with 14 bases separating them. The CDR3 spells CAVGRAHYEQYV. Here the CDR3 DNA reads TGTGCCGTAGGCAGAGCCCACTACGAGCAGTACGTC.

The chain employs TRBV20-1 and TRBJ2-4; D uncertain. In germline, CDR1 is DFQATT, CDR2 SNEGSKA (reference sequence). The CDR3 loop spans 14 amino acids. Trimming pared 3 bases from V and 1 base from J, leaving 10 bases between. CDR3 coding DNA: TGCAGTGCTAGGGGGATTAGGGCCAAAAACATTCAGTACTTC. It specifies CSARGIRAKNIQYF.

This clonotype was counted between two and nine times. The chain carries TRBV12-3 or TRBV12-4 and TRBJ1-3; 7 bases map to TRBD1. J gave up 1 base and V 5 bases, and 2 bases lay outside the gene matches. This CDR3 has 14 residues. CDR3 nucleotide sequence: TGTGCCAGCAGTCGACAGGGATCTGGAAACACCATATATTTT. It is translated as CASSRQGSGNTIYF.

The rearrangement joins TRBV20-1 to TRBJ2-1, with D possibly TRBD2 on 6 matching bases. CDR3 length: 15 amino acids. V shed 5 bases and J shed 0 bases, with 14 bases lying between them. Germline V gives CDR1 DFQATT, CDR2 SNEGSKA (reference sequence). The CDR3 loop is CSASGTRSSYNEQFF. CDR3 nucleotides: TGCAGTGCTTCGGGGACTCGAAGCTCCTACAATGAGCAGTTCTTC.

The chain carries TRBV20-1 and TRBJ1-1, with D hard to call. This CDR3 has 14 residues. Trimming pared 6 bases from V and 11 bases from J, leaving 25 bases between. Germline-derived CDR1 and CDR2 are DFQATT and SNEGSKA (reference sequence). CDR3 bases: TGCAGTGCCCCCAACCGGGAAAGCGAGGGATTGGCTTTCTTT. This encodes CSAPNRESEGLAFF.

This clonotype was seen a handful of times. The chain links TRBV29-1 to TRBJ2-3, with D perhaps matching TRBD1 or TRBD2 (6 bases each). Germline V gene sequence: CDR1 SQVTM, CDR2 ANQGSEA. CDR3 length equals 13 residues. Deletions cut 8 bases from V and 5 bases from J, with 17 bases between. The CDR3 sequence is CSSKGGLIDTQYF. As DNA, the CDR3 is TGCAGCTCAAAAGGGGGGCTTATAGATACGCAGTATTTT.

V is TRBV10-2 and J is TRBJ2-7; 7 nucleotides match TRBD1. The germline gives CDR1 WSHSY, CDR2 SAAADI. V shed 7 bases and J 3 bases; nucleotides not matched to a gene: 0. The CDR3 totals 11 residues. CDR3 residues: CASTGGYEQYF. The DNA for the CDR3 is TGCGCCAGCACAGGGGGCTACGAGCAGTACTTC.

This clonotype was detected only a few times. The chain uses TRBV28 and TRBJ2-4; no firm D call. This CDR3 spans 13 amino acids. In germline, CDR1 is MDHEN, CDR2 SYDVKM. V lost 6 bases and J 9 bases, leaving 15 bases between the germline ends. This chain's CDR3 is CASSQAQSSIQYF. CDR3 coding DNA: TGTGCCAGCAGCCAAGCGCAATCGAGCATTCAGTACTTC.

The chain joins TRBV29-1 to TRBJ2-7; D is unclear. CDR3 length equals 14 residues. From germline, CDR1 is SQVTM and CDR2 ANQGSEA. The V end was cut by 5 bases, the J end by 0 bases, with 14 bases between. CDR3 in DNA: TGCAGCGTTTCTGGCATCTCCGCCTCCTACGAGCAGTACTTC. Translated, it gives CSVSGISASYEQYF.

CDR3 nucleotides: TGCGCCAGCAGCCAAGAGCCCTCGGGGGGGGCCTATCAGCCCCAGCATTTT. The encoded protein is CASSQEPSGGAYQPQHF. This rearrangement joins TRBV4-1 to TRBJ1-5, with a tentative D call TRBD1 (6 bases). Germline V gives CDR1 MGHRA, CDR2 YSYEKL. This CDR3 comprises 17 residues. V lost 0 bases to trimming and J lost 5 bases, with 17 bases between them.

Only a few counts were recorded for this clonotype. The chain links TRBV7-9 to TRBJ1-6, with D hard to call. Trimming removed 5 bases from V and 3 bases from J, with 11 bases in between. The CDR3 is 15 amino acids. CDR1 and CDR2 (germline): SEHNR, FQNEAQ (reference sequence). The CDR3 reads CASSRLPDYNSPLHF. In DNA, the CDR3 is TGTGCCAGCAGCCGCCTGCCGGACTATAATTCACCCCTCCACTTT.

This clonotype was seen only once. This chain joins TRBV29-1 and TRBJ1-1; the D gene is possibly TRBD1 (6 bases). The CDR3 covers 14 residues. Germline values: CDR1 SQVTM, CDR2 ANQGSEA. Deletions cut 7 bases from V and 1 base from J, with 16 bases between. CDR3 region: CSALRGPRNTEAFF. The DNA of the CDR3 is TGCAGCGCGCTTCGGGGGCCTAGGAACACTGAAGCTTTCTTT.

This rearrangement joins TRBV5-6 to TRBJ2-7; 7 bases line up with TRBD1. The V gene's germline CDR1 is SGHDT and CDR2 YYEEEE. V lost 4 bases, J lost 9 bases, and 13 bases stayed unmatched. CDR3 size: 14 residues. This chain's CDR3 is CASSPQGDPTRQYF. In DNA form, the CDR3 reads TGTGCCAGCAGCCCGCAGGGGGACCCTACGAGGCAGTACTTC.